This T cell receptor (beta chain) was identified in a study of cytomegalovirus exposure and HLA in healthy donors. Whole-study context: Of several hundred genotyped donors, roughly 76% grouped in the Caucasian-associated ancestry cluster. Whole-study results and caveats: In vitro assays verified that a few CMV-associated chains recognized CMV antigens specifically. Sequences of the TCR beta chain were said to predict the HLA-A and HLA-B alleles of most subjects accurately. The study flagged fewer than 200 TCR beta chains as cytomegalovirus-associated.

The CDR3 is 14 amino acids. Germline assignment: CDR1 LNHNV and CDR2 YYDKDF (reference sequence). Trimming shortened V by 1 base and J by 5 bases, and 12 bases separated the two germline ends. The PCR employed 60 Vbeta primers together with 13 Jbeta primers. Only in-frame clones appear in the TCRdb table, and some are missing; sequencing was by immunoSEQ multiplex PCR. The table records some 130,000 clones, around 77% of them present only once. Only a few counts were recorded for this clone. Its specificity is not known. V usage is TRBV15 and J usage is TRBJ2-7, with D possibly TRBD2 on 6 matching bases. The clonotype originates from a male donor in good health and CMV-seropositive. The sample consisted of PBMCs. DNA of the CDR3: TGTGCCACCAGCAGAGGAACTAGCAGAAACGAGCAGTACTTC. Translating it yields CATSRGTSRNEQYF.